This T cell receptor beta chain was profiled in a study of T cells in Graves' hyperthyroidism and ophthalmopathy. RNA transcripts were the template for amplifying TCR beta CDR3 regions. HTBI primers were employed in a first-round RT-PCR of the TCR CDR3. TCRdb reanalysed the multiplex PCR reads using MiXCR and keeps one entry per CDR3 protein. The repertoire includes under 450,000 distinct CDR3 sequences, 15% to 18% of them detected once, and roughly 13% sits in the top ten. PBMCs were sourced from roughly 9.1 ml fresh peripheral blood. The CDR3 has 13 amino acids. Germline V gene data show CDR1 as DFQATT and CDR2 as SNEGSKA (reference sequence). The V end was cut by 2 bases, the J end by 5 bases, with 12 bases between.

The source of this sequence is a woman under 30 with Graves' hyperthyroidism. This chain joins TRBV20-1 and TRBJ2-5; tentatively, D is TRBD1 (5 bases). Sequenced: blood. CDR3 sequence (DNA): TGCAGTGCTAGACCGGCTAGGGGCGAGACCCAGTACTTC. This translates into CSARPARGETQYF.